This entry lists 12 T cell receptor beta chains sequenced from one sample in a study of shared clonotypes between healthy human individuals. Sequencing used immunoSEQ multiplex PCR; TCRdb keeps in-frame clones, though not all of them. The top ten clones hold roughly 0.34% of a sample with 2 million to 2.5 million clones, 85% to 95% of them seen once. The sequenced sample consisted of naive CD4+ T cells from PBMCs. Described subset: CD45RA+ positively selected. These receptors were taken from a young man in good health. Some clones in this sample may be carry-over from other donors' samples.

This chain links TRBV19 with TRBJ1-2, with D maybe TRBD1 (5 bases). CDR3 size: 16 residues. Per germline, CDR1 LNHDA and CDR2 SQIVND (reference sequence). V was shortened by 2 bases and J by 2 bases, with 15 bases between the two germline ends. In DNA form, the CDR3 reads TGTGCCAGTAGTATAAATGGGGACGGATCGAACTATGGCTACACCTTC. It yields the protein CASSINGDGSNYGYTF.

In nucleotides, the CDR3 is TGTGCCAGCAGCTTGCGGGCTCTAAAACATAACTCCTACAATGAGCAGTTCTTC. Its translation is CASSLRALKHNSYNEQFF. The chain carries TRBV5-6 and TRBJ2-1; no reliable D call. Germline V gene data show CDR1 as SGHDT and CDR2 as YYEEEE. The germline V and J ends were trimmed by 1 base and 0 bases, with 17 bases remaining between them. This CDR3 comprises 18 residues.

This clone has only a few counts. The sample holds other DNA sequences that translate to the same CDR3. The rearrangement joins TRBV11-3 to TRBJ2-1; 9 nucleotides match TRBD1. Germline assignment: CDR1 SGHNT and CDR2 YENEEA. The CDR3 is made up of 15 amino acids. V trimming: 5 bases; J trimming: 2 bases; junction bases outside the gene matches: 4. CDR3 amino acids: CASSPGQGTYNEQFF. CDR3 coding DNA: TGTGCCAGCAGCCCGGGACAGGGAACCTACAATGAGCAGTTCTTC. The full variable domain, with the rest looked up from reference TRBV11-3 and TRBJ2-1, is EAGVVQSPRYKIIEKKQPVAFWCNPISGHNTLYWYLQNLGQGPELLIRYENEEAVDDSQLPKDRFSAERLKGVDSTLKIQPAELGDSAVYLCASSPGQGTYNEQFFGPGTRLTVL.

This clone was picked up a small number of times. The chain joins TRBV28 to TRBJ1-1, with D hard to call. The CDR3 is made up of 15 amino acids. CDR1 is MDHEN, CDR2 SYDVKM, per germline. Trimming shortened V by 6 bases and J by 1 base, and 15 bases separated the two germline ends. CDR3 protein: CASREQRTKNTEAFF. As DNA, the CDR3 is TGTGCCAGCAGAGAACAGCGGACCAAGAACACTGAAGCTTTCTTT.

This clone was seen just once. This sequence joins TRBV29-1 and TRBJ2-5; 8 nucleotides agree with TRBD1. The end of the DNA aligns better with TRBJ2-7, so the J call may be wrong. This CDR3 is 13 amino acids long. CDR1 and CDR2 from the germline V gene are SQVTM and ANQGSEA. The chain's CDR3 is CSAEDRVTYEQYF. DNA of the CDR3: TGCAGCGCCGAGGACAGGGTTACCTACGAGCAGTACTTC.

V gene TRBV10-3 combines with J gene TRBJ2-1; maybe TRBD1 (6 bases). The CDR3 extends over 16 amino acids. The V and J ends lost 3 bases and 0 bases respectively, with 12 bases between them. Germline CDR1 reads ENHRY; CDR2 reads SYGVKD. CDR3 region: CAISETGPTSYNEQFF. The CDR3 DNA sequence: TGTGCCATCAGTGAAACAGGGCCAACCTCCTACAATGAGCAGTTCTTC.

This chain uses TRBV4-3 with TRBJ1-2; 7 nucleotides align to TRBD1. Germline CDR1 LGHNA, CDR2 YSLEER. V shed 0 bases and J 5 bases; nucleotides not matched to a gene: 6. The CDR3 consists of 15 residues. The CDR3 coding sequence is TGCGCCAGCAGCCAAGAACTGTACAGGGGTTATGGCTACACCTTC. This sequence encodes CASSQELYRGYGYTF.

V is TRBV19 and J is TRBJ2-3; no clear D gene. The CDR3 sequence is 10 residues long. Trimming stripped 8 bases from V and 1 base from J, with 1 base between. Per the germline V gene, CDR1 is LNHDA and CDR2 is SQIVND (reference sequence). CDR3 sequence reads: CASGTDTQYF. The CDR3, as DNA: TGTGCCAGTGGCACAGATACGCAGTATTTT.

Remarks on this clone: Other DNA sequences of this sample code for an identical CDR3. The CDR3 sequence: CAISGGETQYF. Written as DNA, the CDR3 is TGTGCCATCAGTGGAGGCGAGACCCAGTACTTC. The chain links TRBV10-3 to TRBJ2-5; D unresolved. V gave up 4 bases and J gave up 5 bases, with 5 bases separating them. Germline CDR1 and CDR2: ENHRY and SYGVKD. There are 11 residues in the CDR3.

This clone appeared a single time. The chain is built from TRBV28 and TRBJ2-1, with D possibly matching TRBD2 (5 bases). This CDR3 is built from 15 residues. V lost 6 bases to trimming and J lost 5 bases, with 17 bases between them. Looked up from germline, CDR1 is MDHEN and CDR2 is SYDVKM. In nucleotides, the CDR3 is TGTGCCAGCAGGACCTCGGACTGGCTTAACAATGAGCAGTTCTTC. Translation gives CASRTSDWLNNEQFF.

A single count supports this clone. CDR3 nucleotides: TGCGCCAGCAGCTTGGAAATCCAGGGAAGGAGCTACACCTTC. It yields the protein CASSLEIQGRSYTF. The chain joins TRBV5-1 to TRBJ1-2; the D gene is possibly TRBD1 (5 bases). V was trimmed by 0 bases and J by 9 bases, leaving 15 bases between them. The CDR3 spans 14 residues. Germline V gives CDR1 SGHRS, CDR2 YFSETQ.

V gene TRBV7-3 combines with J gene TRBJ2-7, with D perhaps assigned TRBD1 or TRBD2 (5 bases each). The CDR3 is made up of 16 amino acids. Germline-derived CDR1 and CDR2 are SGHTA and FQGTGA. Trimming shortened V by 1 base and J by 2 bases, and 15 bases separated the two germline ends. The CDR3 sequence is CASSLISVLGAYEQYF. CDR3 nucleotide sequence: TGTGCCAGCAGCTTAATATCAGTTTTGGGGGCCTACGAGCAGTACTTC.